This passage covers 12 T cell receptor beta chains from one sample sequenced in a study of PD-1 blockade in classical Hodgkin lymphoma. All the patients suffered relapse after autologous stem cell transplantation, and brentuximab vedotin exposure differed. Some clones are missing from TCRdb's copy, which holds only in-frame ones; the method was immunoSEQ multiplex PCR. Here the sample spans 60,000 to 65,000 clones, about 91% being singletons. The sequencing used peripheral blood mononuclear cells (PBMCs), collected at baseline. These receptor sequences come from a human donor with classical Hodgkin lymphoma.

The gene calls are TRBV15 and TRBJ1-2; 7 positions agree with TRBD1. V lost 0 bases, J lost 5 bases, and 6 bases stayed unmatched. Germline loops: CDR1 LNHNV, CDR2 YYDKDF (reference sequence). CDR3 size: 15 residues. CDR3 DNA sequence: TGTGCCACCAGCAGAGAAGACAGGGCAGGATATGGCTACACCTTC. Protein: CATSREDRAGYGYTF.

This clone was seen only once. The CDR3: CASSSRPRPRETQYF. CDR3 DNA sequence: TGTGCCAGCAGCTCCCGGCCGCGGCCACGGGAGACCCAGTACTTC. The chain recombines TRBV6-5 with TRBJ2-5; no firm D call. V was clipped by 6 bases and J by 5 bases, with 19 bases between them. This CDR3 is built from 15 residues. Germline lookup yields CDR1 MNHEY and CDR2 SVGAGI.

The chain carries TRBV20-1 and TRBJ1-2; D remains ambiguous. This CDR3 has 9 amino acids. Germline V gene data show CDR1 as DFQATT and CDR2 as SNEGSKA (reference sequence). The CDR3 loop reads CIPRGGYTF. The CDR3 nucleotides read TGCATCCCGCGGGGTGGCTACACCTTC.

The chain recombines TRBV7-2 with TRBJ2-7; TRBD1 aligns across 11 bases. With V trimmed by 2 bases and J by 4 bases, 7 bases remained unmatched. There are 16 residues in the CDR3. Per germline, CDR1 SGHTA and CDR2 FQGNSA. The chain's CDR3 is CASSLRPGQGVYEQYF. In DNA form, the CDR3 reads TGTGCCAGCAGCTTAAGACCGGGACAGGGGGTTTACGAGCAGTACTTC. Full variable domain (missing parts from reference TRBV7-2 and TRBJ2-7): GAGVSQSPSNKVTEKGKDVELRCDPISGHTALYWYRQSLGQGLEFLIYFQGNSAPDKSGLPSDRFSAERTGGSVSTLTIQRTQQEDSAVYLCASSLRPGQGVYEQYFGPGTRLTVT.

The chain has TRBV6-4 and TRBJ2-6, with D perhaps TRBD1 (5 bases). This CDR3 has 16 amino acids. Per the germline V gene, CDR1 is MRHNA and CDR2 is SNTAGT. Trimming left V 0 bases short and J 4 bases short, with 10 bases between. In DNA, the CDR3 is TGTGCCAGCAGTGACTCGCCAGGGCGGGGGGCCAACGTCCTGACTTTC. Its translation is CASSDSPGRGANVLTF.

This sequence joins TRBV30 and TRBJ1-1, with 7 nucleotides matching TRBD1. The CDR3 is 18 residues long. Germline CDR1 reads GTSNPN; CDR2 reads SVGIG (reference sequence). The V gene end was trimmed by 0 bases and the J gene end by 1 base; junction bases not matched to a gene: 14. The CDR3 DNA is TGTGCCTGGAGTGTAGCGCGTTGGGGGACAGTCGGGAACACTGAAGCTTTCTTT. Its translation: CAWSVARWGTVGNTEAFF.

This clone was seen only once. The chain couples TRBV4-1 to TRBJ2-3; 9 bases agree with TRBD2. The CDR3 loop spans 17 amino acids. The trim removed 3 bases at V and 3 bases at J, leaving 10 bases unmatched. CDR1 and CDR2 from the germline V gene are MGHRA and YSYEKL. Here the CDR3 DNA reads TGCGCCAGCAGCCACGTCTTCTGGCGGGGGGGAACAGATACGCAGTATTTT. The encoded protein is CASSHVFWRGGTDTQYF.

This rearrangement joins TRBV30 to TRBJ2-6; D is unresolved. Germline V gene sequence: CDR1 GTSNPN, CDR2 SVGIG (reference sequence). The CDR3 contains 14 residues. V was cut by 3 bases and J by 2 bases, with 8 bases left in between. The CDR3: CAWRERAGANVLTF. As DNA, the CDR3 is TGTGCCTGGAGGGAAAGGGCTGGGGCCAACGTCCTGACTTTC.

The chain carries TRBV7-3 and TRBJ1-1; D may be TRBD1 (5 bases). CDR3 length equals 14 residues. Trimming stripped 1 base from V and 4 bases from J, with 10 bases between. CDR1 and CDR2 from the germline V gene are SGHTA and FQGTGA. Written as DNA, the CDR3 is TGTGCCAGCAGCTTAATGGGGGAGTCCACTGAAGCTTTCTTT. Protein product: CASSLMGESTEAFF.

J is TRBJ1-5 and V is TRBV7-2; D is uncertain. CDR3 length: 17 residues. The V gene's germline CDR1 is SGHTA and CDR2 FQGNSA. Trimming stripped 2 bases from V and 0 bases from J, with 14 bases between. The CDR3 nucleotides read TGTGCCAGCAGCTTACGGCCCTCATACTATAGCAATCAGCCCCAGCATTTT. Residues: CASSLRPSYYSNQPQHF.

The chain recombines TRBV6-1 with TRBJ1-2; 7 positions match TRBD1. Per germline, CDR1 MNHNS and CDR2 SASEGT. The CDR3 runs to 12 residues. V gave up 6 bases and J gave up 5 bases; unmatched junction bases: 3. DNA for the CDR3: TGTGCCAGCAGGACGACAGGGTATGGCTACACCTTC. This gives the protein CASRTTGYGYTF.

This clone was detected only a few times. This chain uses TRBV9 with TRBJ2-3; 8 nucleotides align to TRBD2. The germline gives CDR1 SGDLS, CDR2 YYNGEE. CDR3 length: 16 amino acids. J lost 2 bases, V lost 0 bases, and 5 bases had no gene match. This chain's CDR3 is CASSVVPGGTTDTQYF. The DNA for the CDR3 is TGTGCCAGCAGCGTAGTCCCGGGGGGGACCACAGATACGCAGTATTTT.